One and the same sample provided the 3 T cell receptor beta chains below, sequenced in a study of shared clonotypes between healthy human individuals. Libraries were prepared by immunoSEQ multiplex PCR; TCRdb keeps only in-frame clonotypes and omits some of them. The repertoire holds hundreds of thousands of clones, with around four fifths as singletons. The sequenced sample consisted of memory CD4+ T cells sorted from blood. This sample's subset: CD45RA-negative fraction. The receptors here all came from a woman aged 25 to 45 in good health.

The rearrangement links TRBV30 to TRBJ2-7; 10 nucleotides align to TRBD2. CDR3 length equals 15 residues. Losses at the gene ends were 2 bases for V and 1 base for J; bases not matched to a gene: 5. Germline CDR1 GTSNPN, CDR2 SVGIG (reference sequence). The CDR3 here is CAWSPTSGISYEQYF. DNA of the CDR3: TGTGCCTGGAGTCCTACTAGCGGGATTTCCTACGAGCAGTACTTC.

In this sample, this clone turned up a few times. The rearrangement uses TRBV10-2 and TRBJ1-5, with D possibly TRBD1 on 6 matching bases. Trimming cost V 0 bases and J 3 bases, with 9 bases left between them. CDR1 is WSHSY and CDR2 is SAAADI in the germline V gene. The CDR3 spans 15 residues. The CDR3 DNA reads as TGCGCCAGCAGTGAGTCCGACAGGAACAATCAGCCCCAGCATTTT. The encoded protein is CASSESDRNNQPQHF.

This rearrangement joins TRBV25-1 to TRBJ2-7; 8 positions agree with TRBD2. The V segment lost 6 bases and the J segment 4 bases; nucleotides outside the gene matches: 8. This CDR3 contains 14 residues. CDR1 and CDR2 from the germline V gene are MGHDK and SYGVNS. The CDR3 is CASSVASGPYEQYF. In DNA form, the CDR3 reads TGTGCCAGCAGCGTCGCTAGCGGGCCTTACGAGCAGTACTTC.